The 22 T cell receptor beta chains below come from one sample, sequenced in a study of T cell repertoires in cytomegalovirus infection. TCRdb ran MiXCR on the reads and lists one entry per CDR3 protein. The sample lists fewer than 80,000 distinct CDR3 sequences, 3.7% occurring once. Sequencing was done on a sample of PBMCs. All receptors come from a human donor in good health (CMV status not recorded). Some clones in this sample may be carry-over from other donors' samples.

This clonotype was found many times. The chain has TRBV7-8 and TRBJ2-3; 9 positions agree with TRBD2. The germline V gene has CDR1 SGHVS and CDR2 FQNEAQ. V gave up 4 bases and J gave up 0 bases; unmatched junction bases: 11. The CDR3 covers 18 residues. The CDR3 spells CASSSKRRTSDSTDTQYF. As DNA, the CDR3 is TGTGCCAGCAGCTCGAAGAGGAGGACTAGCGACAGCACAGATACGCAGTATTTT.

This clonotype is labeled as medium-sized. The J gene is TRBJ1-5, the V gene TRBV7-2, with D tentatively TRBD1 (5 bases). This CDR3 is built from 15 residues. V gave up 1 base and J gave up 3 bases, with 10 bases separating them. Germline CDR1 SGHTA, CDR2 FQGNSA. The CDR3, as DNA: TGTGCCAGCAGCTTAGGCAGGGCCTCCAATCAGCCCCAGCATTTT. As protein: CASSLGRASNQPQHF. The full variable domain, its missing parts supplied by reference TRBV7-2 and TRBJ1-5, is GAGVSQSPSNKVTEKGKDVELRCDPISGHTALYWYRQSLGQGLEFLIYFQGNSAPDKSGLPSDRFSAERTGGSVSTLTIQRTQQEDSAVYLCASSLGRASNQPQHFGDGTRLSIL.

This clonotype occurred many times. The gene calls are TRBV12-3 or TRBV12-4 and TRBJ1-1; D is uncertain. V was trimmed by 3 bases and J by 1 base, leaving 6 bases between them. The CDR3 has 13 residues. The CDR3 DNA is TGTGCCAGCAGTTTTAAGGGGAACACTGAAGCTTTCTTT. Encoded protein: CASSFKGNTEAFF.

Ten or more counts support this clonotype. The V gene is TRBV5-4, the J gene TRBJ1-2; D is unclear. CDR1 is SGHNT and CDR2 is YYREEE in the germline V gene (reference sequence). Trimming took 1 base from V and 0 from J, leaving 7 bases between them. The CDR3 spans 14 residues. CDR3 sequence (DNA): TGTGCCAGCAGCTTGTCCTCCCCTAACTATGGCTACACCTTC. The encoded protein is CASSLSSPNYGYTF.

This clonotype was picked up many times. Written as DNA, the CDR3 is TGTGCCAGCAGCTTAGGCCCAATCTCCTACGAGCAGTACTTC. Residues: CASSLGPISYEQYF. This sequence joins TRBV7-6 and TRBJ2-7; D is undetermined. Germline V lookup: CDR1 SGHVS, CDR2 FNYEAQ. CDR3 length: 14 residues. V lost 1 base and J 0 bases, leaving 7 bases between the germline ends.

This clonotype was seen many times. An end of the junction differs from the germline gene, which may be a read error. The chain employs TRBV5-3 and TRBJ2-7, with 7 bases fitting TRBD2. TRBV5-3 is assigned to the ORF class and has an uncertain function. CDR3 length: 14 amino acids. The chain's CDR3 is CASSLPGGPYEQYF. The CDR3 DNA reads TGTGCCAGCAGCTTGCCGGGGGGTCCCTACGAGCAGTACTTC.

V is TRBV11-2 and J is TRBJ2-5, with 7 bases that match TRBD2. After removal of 4 bases from V and 0 bases from J, the junction contained 8 bases not matched to a gene. The CDR3 runs to 16 residues. Germline V gives CDR1 SGHAT, CDR2 FQNNGV. In DNA, the CDR3 is TGTGCCAGCAGCTCTGTCGGGGGAGGGGACCAAGAGACCCAGTACTTC. Translating it yields CASSSVGGGDQETQYF.

A note on this clonotype: A much larger clonotype is one base distant, so this may be a read error. This CDR3 is missing its conserved last phenylalanine or tryptophan, likely due to a read error. The rearrangement uses TRBV2 and TRBJ1-1; no firm D call. This CDR3 region has 11 residues. Germline V gives CDR1 SNHLY, CDR2 FYNNEI. Deletions cut 8 bases from V and 7 bases from J, with 11 bases between. The CDR3 loop reads CASARTVEAFL. The CDR3 coding sequence is TGTGCCAGCGCCCGAACCGTTGAAGCTTTCTTG.

This clonotype was recorded at least ten times. The chain employs TRBV27 and TRBJ1-5; the D is unclear. The CDR3 consists of 14 residues. Trimming removed 3 bases from V and 3 bases from J, with 9 bases in between. Germline V lookup: CDR1 MNHEY, CDR2 SMNVEV (reference sequence). The CDR3 DNA follows: TGTGCCAGCAGTTTCGACGGGGTCAATCAGCCCCAGCATTTT. It is translated as CASSFDGVNQPQHF.

This clonotype was counted many times. This chain uses TRBV12-3 or TRBV12-4 with TRBJ2-7, with a tentative D call TRBD1 (6 bases). Between the trimmed V and J ends, which lost 8 bases and 2 bases, there was a span of 13 bases. This CDR3 contains 13 residues. CDR3 loop: CASGYGTTYEQYF. The CDR3 region has the DNA TGTGCCAGCGGATACGGGACAACCTACGAGCAGTACTTC.

The sample holds many counts of this clonotype. This chain joins TRBV20-1 and TRBJ2-7; 8 nucleotides match TRBD1. The trim removed 4 bases at V and 6 bases at J, leaving 11 bases unmatched. Germline lookup yields CDR1 DFQATT and CDR2 SNEGSKA (reference sequence). The CDR3 is 14 residues long. CDR3 residues: CSAILSGGVSEQYF. CDR3 in DNA: TGCAGTGCTATATTATCAGGGGGCGTCTCCGAGCAGTACTTC.

There are many counts of this clonotype. This chain joins TRBV18 and TRBJ1-6; a weak D match, TRBD1 (5 bases). The CDR3 runs to 14 residues. Trimming pared 3 bases from V and 11 bases from J, leaving 14 bases between. The germline V gene has CDR1 KGHSH and CDR2 LQKENI. The CDR3 DNA follows: TGTGCCAGCTCACCCTCGGACCGGGGGGCACCCCTCCACTTT. It is translated as CASSPSDRGAPLHF.

This clonotype was found many times. The genes are TRBV5-1 and TRBJ2-2; D not resolved. There are 15 residues in the CDR3. The germline V gene encodes CDR1 SGHRS and CDR2 YFSETQ. The V end was cut by 1 base, the J end by 3 bases, with 10 bases between. CDR3 sequence: CASSLIGIDTGELFF. CDR3 DNA: TGCGCCAGCAGCTTGATAGGCATAGACACCGGGGAGCTGTTTTTT.

This clonotype has ten or more counts. The V and J genes are TRBV24-1 and TRBJ2-1; D may be TRBD1 or TRBD2 (5 bases each). Deletions cut 5 bases from V and 0 bases from J, with 10 bases between. CDR3 length equals 15 residues. In germline, CDR1 is KGHDR, CDR2 SFDVKD. The DNA of the CDR3 is TGTGCCACCAGTGGTGCAGGGAGCTCCTACAATGAGCAGTTCTTC. Amino acids: CATSGAGSSYNEQFF.

This clonotype was seen many times. J is TRBJ2-1 and V is TRBV6-2 or TRBV6-3, with 7 positions matching TRBD2. The CDR3 spans 16 residues. Germline CDR1 and CDR2: MNHEY and SVGEGT. After removal of 7 bases from V and 5 bases from J, the junction contained 14 bases not matched to a gene. The CDR3 sequence is CASTLRSGVSHNEQFF. The CDR3 bases are TGTGCCAGCACCCTAAGAAGCGGGGTCTCTCACAATGAGCAGTTCTTC.

This clonotype was picked up many times. The chain is built from TRBV28 and TRBJ2-7; perhaps TRBD2 as D (6 bases). The CDR3 extends over 15 amino acids. V was clipped by 3 bases and J by 1 base, with 13 bases between them. Germline V gene sequence: CDR1 MDHEN, CDR2 SYDVKM. The CDR3 reads CASSFPGRGSYEQYF. The CDR3 DNA reads as TGTGCCAGCAGTTTCCCCGGTCGGGGGTCCTACGAGCAGTACTTC.

The sample holds many counts of this clonotype. The chain couples TRBV7-2 to TRBJ1-4; no definite D call. V shed 5 bases and J shed 10 bases, with 17 bases lying between them. The CDR3 totals 14 residues. Per germline, CDR1 SGHTA and CDR2 FQGNSA. CDR3 residues: CASSPGREYGKLFF. CDR3 DNA sequence: TGTGCCAGCAGCCCGGGGAGGGAGTACGGAAAACTGTTTTTT.

This clonotype was counted ten times or more. V gene TRBV7-9 combines with J gene TRBJ2-3; D possibly uses TRBD1 or TRBD2 (5 bases each). The CDR3 spans 15 residues. Germline V gives CDR1 SEHNR, CDR2 FQNEAQ (reference sequence). Trimming pared 2 bases from V and 2 bases from J, leaving 11 bases between. The CDR3: CASSLSGAHTDTQYF. The CDR3 coding sequence is TGTGCCAGCAGCTTATCCGGGGCCCACACAGATACGCAGTATTTT.

This clonotype was counted ten times or more. The V call is TRBV20-1, the J call TRBJ2-7, with 12 bases identical to TRBD2. The CDR3 has 14 residues. Per the germline V gene, CDR1 is DFQATT and CDR2 is SNEGSKA (reference sequence). V shed 8 bases, J shed 4 bases, and the junction held 9 bases outside the gene matches. DNA of the CDR3: TGCAGTACCTACCGACTAGCGGGGGATTACGAGCAGTACTTC. This encodes CSTYRLAGDYEQYF.

This clonotype has at least ten counts. The chain couples TRBV5-4 to TRBJ1-2; the D is unclear. The CDR3 length is 13 residues. Germline assignment: CDR1 SGHNT and CDR2 YYREEE (reference sequence). Trimming pared 1 base from V and 1 base from J, leaving 5 bases between. Here the CDR3 DNA reads TGTGCCAGCAGCTTGTATGATAACTATGGCTACACCTTC. Its translation: CASSLYDNYGYTF.

This clonotype was observed many times. The rearrangement joins TRBV28 to TRBJ1-1; D is perhaps TRBD1 (5 bases). V lost 5 bases and J 0 bases, leaving 16 bases between the germline ends. The CDR3 totals 16 residues. Germline V CDR1 and CDR2: MDHEN, SYDVKM. CDR3 DNA: TGTGCCAGCAGTACCACGGGGGAGGGACTGAACACTGAAGCTTTCTTT. Translated: CASSTTGEGLNTEAFF.

This clonotype was picked up many times. V gene TRBV29-1 combines with J gene TRBJ2-5; a possible D gene is TRBD1 (6 bases). Per the germline V gene, CDR1 is SQVTM and CDR2 is ANQGSEA. The germline V and J ends were trimmed by 3 bases and 4 bases, with 15 bases remaining between them. CDR3 size: 14 residues. CDR3 sequence reads: CSVEAETGGETQYF. CDR3 nucleotides: TGCAGCGTTGAGGCCGAGACAGGAGGAGAGACCCAGTACTTC.